What follows are 9 T cell receptor beta chains derived from one specimen sequenced in a study of blood T cell repertoires in COVID-19. The method was immunoSEQ multiplex PCR; TCRdb's version includes in-frame clones alone and lacks a portion of them. In the table there are around 170,000 clones, about 74% of which are singletons. Material for sequencing was peripheral blood. Source of these receptors: a woman over 75 with acute or convalescent COVID-19.

This clone is a singleton in its sample. This rearrangement joins TRBV7-6 to TRBJ2-7, with 11 bases that match TRBD1. In germline, CDR1 is SGHVS, CDR2 FNYEAQ. The CDR3 consists of 13 residues. Unmatched junction bases numbered 3, after V lost 5 bases and J lost 6 bases. The CDR3 region is CASSPGQGGEQYF. The CDR3 region has the DNA TGTGCCAGCAGCCCGGGACAGGGGGGCGAGCAGTACTTC.

This clone was seen more than once but under ten times. This rearrangement joins TRBV29-1 to TRBJ1-2; 8 bases line up with TRBD1. Germline values: CDR1 SQVTM, CDR2 ANQGSEA. The trim removed 0 bases at V and 4 bases at J, leaving 4 bases unmatched. The length of the CDR3 is 14 residues. The CDR3 sequence: CSVEDIGTGYGYTF. The CDR3 nucleotides are TGCAGCGTTGAAGATATAGGGACAGGCTATGGCTACACCTTC.

The chain links TRBV18 to TRBJ1-4; 9 positions match TRBD1. This CDR3 region has 13 residues. J lost 7 bases, V lost 6 bases, and 3 bases had no gene match. Germline assignment: CDR1 KGHSH and CDR2 LQKENI. In DNA, the CDR3 is TGTGCCAGCTCCCGGACAGGGGTTGAAAAACTGTTTTTT. Its translation: CASSRTGVEKLFF.

This chain joins TRBV10-3 and TRBJ2-1; possible D gene TRBD1, 5 bases. The CDR3 is 16 residues long. Trimming shortened V by 1 base and J by 4 bases, and 14 bases separated the two germline ends. In germline, CDR1 is ENHRY, CDR2 SYGVKD. CDR3 sequence: CAISEWGRKEYNEQFF. CDR3 sequence (DNA): TGTGCCATCAGTGAGTGGGGCAGGAAGGAGTACAATGAGCAGTTCTTC.

This clone has a handful of counts. DNA for the CDR3: TGTGCCAGCAGTTACTCACCCCAGGGGGCGAATTCACCCCTCCACTTT. Translated, it gives CASSYSPQGANSPLHF. The chain couples TRBV6-6 to TRBJ1-6, with 8 bases that match TRBD1. CDR1 is MNHNY and CDR2 is SVGAGI in the germline V gene (reference sequence). This CDR3 is 16 amino acids long. J was trimmed by 7 bases and V by 0 bases; bases with no gene match: 5.

V and J are TRBV30 and TRBJ1-3; TRBD1 is a possible D gene (5 bases). Trimming removed 0 bases at V and 0 bases at J, with 12 bases between. CDR1 and CDR2 from the germline V gene are GTSNPN and SVGIG (reference sequence). The CDR3 runs 16 residues. The CDR3 region is CAWSVTETISGNTIYF. CDR3 bases: TGTGCCTGGAGTGTGACAGAAACGATCTCTGGAAACACCATATATTTT.

The rearrangement joins TRBV27 to TRBJ2-5; 8 bases fit TRBD2. CDR1 and CDR2 from the germline V gene are MNHEY and SMNVEV (reference sequence). The CDR3 totals 15 residues. The J segment lost 4 bases and the V segment lost 8 bases, leaving 12 bases of the junction unmatched. The CDR3 is CASYPAGGGVETQYF. The CDR3 DNA sequence: TGTGCCAGCTACCCGGCGGGAGGAGGCGTAGAGACCCAGTACTTC.

This clone was found a few times. V usage is TRBV6-5 and J usage is TRBJ1-5, with 9 bases fitting TRBD1. The CDR3 loop spans 15 amino acids. CDR1 is MNHEY, CDR2 SVGAGI, per germline. V was pared by 6 bases and J by 7 bases, with 10 bases of the junction left unmatched. The DNA of the CDR3 is TGTGCCAGCAGGCCTCTACAGGGGGCGAGGCAGCCCCAGCATTTT. This codes for CASRPLQGARQPQHF.

The chain has TRBV7-9 and TRBJ2-2; TRBD2 agrees at 7 bases. The CDR3 runs 16 residues. Germline V lookup: CDR1 SEHNR, CDR2 FQNEAQ (reference sequence). V dropped 3 bases and J dropped 6; count of bases not matched to a gene: 10. Here the CDR3 DNA reads TGTGCCAGCAGCTTTTTTCCTAGCGGTCCTTCCGGGGAGCTGTTTTTT. Translated, it gives CASSFFPSGPSGELFF.